The next 3 T cell receptor beta chains were all read from a single sample in a study of cytomegalovirus exposure and HLA in healthy donors. Some clones are missing from TCRdb's copy, which holds only in-frame ones; the method was immunoSEQ multiplex PCR. The sample has 100,000 to 150,000 clones, approximately 94% seen once; the top ten hold roughly 1.2%. The sequencing sample was made of PBMCs. Receptors originate from a woman aged 18-29 years in good health and CMV-seronegative.

V gene TRBV6-1 combines with J gene TRBJ2-1, with D possibly TRBD2 on 5 matching bases. This CDR3 is built from 15 residues. The ends were cut back, 2 bases at V and 5 bases at J, with 13 bases in the middle. Per the germline V gene, CDR1 is MNHNS and CDR2 is SASEGT. The CDR3 protein is CASSERTDPNNEQFF. In nucleotides, the CDR3 is TGTGCCAGCAGTGAAAGGACTGACCCCAACAATGAGCAGTTCTTC.

This clone has a single count. J is TRBJ1-3 and V is TRBV5-1; D not resolved. The germline V gene encodes CDR1 SGHRS and CDR2 YFSETQ. Trimming left V 0 bases short and J 3 bases short, with 7 bases between. This CDR3 region has 14 residues. The CDR3 loop is CASSLGAGGNTIYF. In DNA form, the CDR3 reads TGCGCCAGCAGCTTGGGGGCTGGTGGAAACACCATATATTTT.

The chain combines TRBV7-2 with TRBJ2-5, with D perhaps TRBD2 (6 bases). From germline, CDR1 is SGHTA and CDR2 FQGNSA. Trimming left V 5 bases short and J 5 bases short, with 12 bases between. CDR3 length equals 13 residues. In DNA, the CDR3 is TGTGCCAGCAGCCGAAAAAGCGGGGAGACCCAGTACTTC. It is translated as CASSRKSGETQYF.